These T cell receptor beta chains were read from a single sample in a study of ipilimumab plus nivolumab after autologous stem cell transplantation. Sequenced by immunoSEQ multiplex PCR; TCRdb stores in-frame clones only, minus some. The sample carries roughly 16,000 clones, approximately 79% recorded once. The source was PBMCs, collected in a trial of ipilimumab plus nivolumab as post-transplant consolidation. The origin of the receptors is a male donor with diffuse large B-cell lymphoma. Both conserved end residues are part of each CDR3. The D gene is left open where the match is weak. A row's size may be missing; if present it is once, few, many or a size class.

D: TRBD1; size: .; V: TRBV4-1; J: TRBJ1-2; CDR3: CASSQRYQGAQGGYTF; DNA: TGCGCCAGCAGCCAACGATATCAGGGGGCTCAAGGCGGCTACACCTTC
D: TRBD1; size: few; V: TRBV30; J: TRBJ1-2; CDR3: CAWSLQGGYGYTF; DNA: TGTGCCTGGAGTCTGCAGGGGGGCTATGGCTACACCTTC
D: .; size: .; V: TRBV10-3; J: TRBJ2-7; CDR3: CAISESDNEQYF; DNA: TGTGCCATCAGTGAGTCTGATAACGAGCAGTACTTC
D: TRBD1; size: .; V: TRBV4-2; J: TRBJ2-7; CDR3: CASSRSSTGTGGDGQYF; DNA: TGTGCCAGCAGCCGAAGCTCGACCGGGACAGGTGGAGATGGGCAGTACTTC
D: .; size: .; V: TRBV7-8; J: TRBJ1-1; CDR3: CASSLDGGNTEAFF; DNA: TGTGCCAGCAGCTTAGACGGGGGTAACACTGAAGCTTTCTTT
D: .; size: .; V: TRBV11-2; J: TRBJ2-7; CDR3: CASSLGRANSYEQYF; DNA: TGTGCCAGCAGCTTAGGCAGGGCTAACTCCTACGAGCAGTACTTC
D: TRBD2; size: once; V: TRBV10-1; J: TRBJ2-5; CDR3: CASSEQASGGAQYF; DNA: TGCGCCAGCAGTGAGCAAGCTAGCGGGGGGGCCCAGTACTTC
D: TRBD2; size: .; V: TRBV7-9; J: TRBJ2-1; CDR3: CASSLLREGEQFF; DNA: TGTGCCAGCAGCTTATTGCGGGAGGGTGAGCAGTTCTTC
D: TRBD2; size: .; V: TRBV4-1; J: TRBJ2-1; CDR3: CASTPISGRAGDNEQFF; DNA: TGCGCCAGCACCCCTATTAGCGGGAGGGCCGGGGACAATGAGCAGTTCTTC
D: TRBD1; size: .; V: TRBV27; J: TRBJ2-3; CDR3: CASSSGTGRPDTQYF; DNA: TGTGCCAGCAGTTCCGGGACAGGGAGGCCAGATACGCAGTATTTT
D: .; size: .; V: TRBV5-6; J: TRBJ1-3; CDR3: CASSLALLGSTIYF; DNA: TGTGCCAGCAGCTTAGCCCTGTTGGGGAGCACCATATATTTT
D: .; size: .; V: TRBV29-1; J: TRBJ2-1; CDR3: CSRRPFLF; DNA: TGCAGCCGTAGGCCCTTCCTCTTC
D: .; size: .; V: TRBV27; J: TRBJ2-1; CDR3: CASALFGGNEQFF; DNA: TGTGCCAGCGCCCTCTTTGGAGGCAATGAGCAGTTCTTC
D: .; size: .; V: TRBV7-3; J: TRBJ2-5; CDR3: CASLQPGRETQYF; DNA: TGTGCCAGCCTCCAACCCGGTCGAGAGACCCAGTACTTC
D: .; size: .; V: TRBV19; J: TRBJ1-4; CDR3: CASNDGADEKLFF; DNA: TGTGCCAGCAACGACGGGGCAGATGAAAAACTGTTTTTT
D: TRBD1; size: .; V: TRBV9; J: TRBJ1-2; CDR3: CASTARGDRASYGYTF; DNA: TGTGCCAGCACTGCACGTGGGGACAGGGCGTCCTATGGCTACACCTTC
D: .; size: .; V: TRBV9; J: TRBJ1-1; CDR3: CASSKDRSTEAFF; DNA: TGTGCCAGCAGCAAAGACAGGAGCACTGAAGCTTTCTTT
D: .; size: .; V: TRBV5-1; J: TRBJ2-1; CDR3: CASSPPSGADNEQFF; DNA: TGCGCCAGCAGCCCCCCGTCGGGGGCCGACAATGAGCAGTTCTTC
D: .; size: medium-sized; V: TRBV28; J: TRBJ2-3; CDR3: CASSSLNTDTQYF; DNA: TGTGCCAGCAGTTCGCTAAACACAGATACGCAGTATTTT
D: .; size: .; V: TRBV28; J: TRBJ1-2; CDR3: CASSFDGGYTF; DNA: TGTGCCAGCAGTTTTGACGGGGGCTACACCTTC
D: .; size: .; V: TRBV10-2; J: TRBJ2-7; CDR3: CASKESASYEQYF; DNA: TGCGCCAGCAAGGAGAGCGCCTCCTACGAGCAGTACTTC
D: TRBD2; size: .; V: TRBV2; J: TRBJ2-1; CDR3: CASSGSGGWDEQFF; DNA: TGTGCCAGCAGTGGTAGCGGGGGGTGGGATGAGCAGTTCTTC
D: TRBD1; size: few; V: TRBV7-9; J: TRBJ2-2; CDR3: CASREGATGELFF; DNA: TGTGCCAGCAGAGAGGGGGCAACCGGGGAGCTGTTTTTT
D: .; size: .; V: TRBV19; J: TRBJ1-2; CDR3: CASIPADTYGYTF; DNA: TGTGCCAGTATACCGGCAGATACCTATGGCTACACCTTC
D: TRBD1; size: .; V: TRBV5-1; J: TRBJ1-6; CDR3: CASSLRGPSLGDNSPLHF; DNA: TGCGCCAGCAGCTTGAGGGGGCCGTCACTCGGGGATAATTCACCCCTCCACTTT
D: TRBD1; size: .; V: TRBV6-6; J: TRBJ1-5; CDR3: CASTGDRGYSNQPQHF; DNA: TGTGCCAGCACCGGGGACAGGGGATATAGCAATCAGCCCCAGCATTTT
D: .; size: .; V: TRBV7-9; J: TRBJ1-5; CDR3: CASSLGGGYSNQPQHF; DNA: TGTGCCAGCAGCTTGGGCGGGGGGTATAGCAATCAGCCCCAGCATTTT
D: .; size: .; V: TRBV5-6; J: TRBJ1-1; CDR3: CASSLDPGRTTEAFF; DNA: TGTGCCAGCAGCTTGGATCCGGGTCGGACCACTGAAGCTTTCTTT
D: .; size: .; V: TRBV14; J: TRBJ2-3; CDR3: CASSQERPFTDTQYF; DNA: TGTGCCAGCAGCCAAGAAAGGCCTTTCACAGATACGCAGTATTTT
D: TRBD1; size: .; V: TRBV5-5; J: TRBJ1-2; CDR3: CASSLAWTGSVYGYTF; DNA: TGTGCCAGCAGCTTGGCCTGGACAGGGTCAGTGTATGGCTACACCTTC
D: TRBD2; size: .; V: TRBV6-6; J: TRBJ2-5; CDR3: CASSRGGLGQETQYF; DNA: TGTGCCAGCAGTCGGGGGGGCCTTGGTCAAGAGACCCAGTACTTC
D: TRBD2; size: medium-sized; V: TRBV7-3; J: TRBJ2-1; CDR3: CASSTSGSEQFF; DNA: TGTGCCAGCAGCACTAGCGGGAGTGAGCAGTTCTTC
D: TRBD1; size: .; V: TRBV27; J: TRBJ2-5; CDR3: CASSFQGVGETQYF; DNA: TGTGCCAGCAGTTTCCAGGGGGTTGGTGAGACCCAGTACTTC
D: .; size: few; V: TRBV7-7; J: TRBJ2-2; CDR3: CASSLAYLGFWRAAGELFF; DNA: TGTGCTAGCAGCTTAGCGTATTTAGGCTTCTGGCGGGCGGCCGGGGAGCTGTTTTTT
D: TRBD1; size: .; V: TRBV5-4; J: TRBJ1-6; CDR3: CASSRGTGGISPLHF; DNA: TGTGCCAGCAGCCGGGGGACAGGGGGCATATCACCCCTCCACTTT
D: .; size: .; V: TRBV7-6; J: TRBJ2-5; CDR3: CASSLVQNQETQYF; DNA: TGTGCCAGCAGCTTAGTACAGAATCAAGAGACCCAGTACTTC
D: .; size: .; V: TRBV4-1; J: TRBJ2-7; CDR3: CASSSSTLGTYEQYF; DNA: TGCGCCAGCAGCTCAAGTACTCTCGGGACCTACGAGCAGTACTTC
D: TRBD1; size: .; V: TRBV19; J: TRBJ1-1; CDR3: CASSPRQGRITMNTEAFF; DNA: TGTGCCAGTAGTCCAAGACAGGGGCGAATTACCATGAACACTGAAGCTTTCTTT
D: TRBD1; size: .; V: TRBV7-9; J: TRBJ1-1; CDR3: CASSSQGGTEAFF; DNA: TGTGCCAGCAGCTCACAGGGGGGCACTGAAGCTTTCTTT
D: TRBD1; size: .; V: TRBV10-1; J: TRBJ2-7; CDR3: CASRGLDRAPYEQYF; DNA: TGCGCCAGCAGGGGATTGGACAGGGCTCCCTACGAGCAGTACTTC
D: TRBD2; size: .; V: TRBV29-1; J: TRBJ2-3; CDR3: CSVDSGGAGDTQYF; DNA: TGCAGCGTTGATAGCGGGGGGGCTGGGGATACGCAGTATTTT
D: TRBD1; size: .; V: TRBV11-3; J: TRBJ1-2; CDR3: CASSLSQGDGYTF; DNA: TGTGCCAGCAGCTTATCACAGGGGGACGGCTACACCTTC
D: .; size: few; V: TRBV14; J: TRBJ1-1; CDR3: CASSQEQAKTEAFF; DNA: TGTGCCAGCAGCCAAGAACAGGCTAAGACTGAAGCTTTCTTT
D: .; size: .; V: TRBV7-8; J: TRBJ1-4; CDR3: CASSLRDISSGTNEKLFF; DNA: TGTGCCAGCAGCCTGCGGGACATTTCATCGGGAACTAATGAAAAACTGTTTTTT
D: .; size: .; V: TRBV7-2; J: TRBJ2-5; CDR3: CASSPTRGAETQYF; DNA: TGTGCCAGCAGTCCCACTCGGGGGGCCGAGACCCAGTACTTC
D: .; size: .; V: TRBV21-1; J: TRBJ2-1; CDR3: CASSKEARLNTNEQFF; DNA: TGTGCCAGCAGCAAAGAGGCCCGTCTAAATACTAATGAGCAGTTCTTC
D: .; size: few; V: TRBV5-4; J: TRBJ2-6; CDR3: CASSFGQGRAGANVLTF; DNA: TGTGCCAGCAGCTTCGGCCAGGGGCGAGCTGGGGCCAACGTCCTGACTTTC
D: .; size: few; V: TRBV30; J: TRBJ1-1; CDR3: CAWEQGGDEAFF; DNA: TGTGCCTGGGAACAGGGCGGAGATGAAGCTTTCTTT
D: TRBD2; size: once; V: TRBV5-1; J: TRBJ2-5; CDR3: CASSLVSRRGQETQYF; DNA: TGCGCCAGCAGCTTGGTCTCCCGGCGGGGGCAAGAGACCCAGTACTTC
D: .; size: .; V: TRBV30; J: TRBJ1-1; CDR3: CAWSFGEVNTEAFF; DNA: TGTGCCTGGAGTTTCGGTGAGGTTAACACTGAAGCTTTCTTT
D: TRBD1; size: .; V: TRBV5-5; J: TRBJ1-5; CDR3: CASSRLGQGNQPQHF; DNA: TGTGCCAGCAGCCGACTCGGACAGGGAAATCAGCCCCAGCATTTT
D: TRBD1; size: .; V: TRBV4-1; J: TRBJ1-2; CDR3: CASSQQPRGEDYGYTF; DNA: TGCGCCAGCAGCCAGCAGCCCAGGGGGGAAGACTATGGCTACACCTTC
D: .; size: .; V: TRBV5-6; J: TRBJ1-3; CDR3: CASSFGFGGGNTIYF; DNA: TGTGCCAGCAGCTTCGGGTTTGGGGGTGGAAACACCATATATTTT
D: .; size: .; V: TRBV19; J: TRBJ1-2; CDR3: CASITSSGVGYGYTF; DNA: TGTGCCAGTATAACCTCCTCCGGGGTGGGGTATGGCTACACCTTC
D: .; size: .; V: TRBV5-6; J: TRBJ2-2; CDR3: CASSLAPLAGELFF; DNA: TGTGCCAGCAGCTTGGCTCCGCTCGCCGGGGAGCTGTTTTTT
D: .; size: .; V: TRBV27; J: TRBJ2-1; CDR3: CASRAILSYNEQFF; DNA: TGTGCCAGCAGGGCAATTCTCTCCTACAATGAGCAGTTCTTC